This TCR beta chain was identified in a study of blood T cell repertoires in COVID-19. About the study: The origin of the acute and convalescent COVID-19 samples was the United States, Italy and Spain.

Assay: immunoSEQ multiplex PCR; the TCRdb copy retains only in-frame clones and omits some. In the table there are more than 300,000 clones, 88% of which are singletons. What was sequenced was peripheral blood. The source is a woman between 65 and 79 years old with COVID-19, enrolled during active disease.

Here the CDR3 reads CASSFGLAGGLSKETQYF. The CDR3 DNA follows: TGTGCCAGCAGCTTCGGGCTAGCGGGGGGGCTATCGAAGGAGACCCAGTACTTC. The chain combines TRBV11-2 with TRBJ2-5, with 12 bases that match TRBD2. V shed 3 bases and J 5 bases; nucleotides not matched to a gene: 13. The CDR3 sequence is 18 residues long. The germline V gene has CDR1 SGHAT and CDR2 FQNNGV.